A single sample gave rise to the 30 T cell receptor beta chains below, sequenced in a study of cytomegalovirus exposure and HLA in healthy donors. TCRdb keeps only in-frame clones here, not all; method: immunoSEQ multiplex PCR. The sample lists 68,000 or so clones, about 96% occurring once. Sequencing was done on a sample of PBMCs. The source is a man between 18 and 35 years old in good health and CMV-seronegative.

The J gene is TRBJ1-4, the V gene TRBV18; D remains unclear. Germline V lookup: CDR1 KGHSH, CDR2 LQKENI. CDR3 size: 16 residues. V was pared by 5 bases and J by 0 bases, with 13 bases between. The CDR3: CASSSREWATNEKLFF. The CDR3 DNA reads TGTGCCAGCTCATCAAGGGAGTGGGCAACTAATGAAAAACTGTTTTTT.

This chain joins TRBV13 and TRBJ2-5; tentatively, D is TRBD1 (6 bases). The germline CDR1 and CDR2 sequences are PRHDT and FYEKMQ (reference sequence). This CDR3 has 15 amino acids. Trimming pared 4 bases from V and 5 bases from J, leaving 17 bases between. The CDR3 DNA is TGTGCCAGCAGCTCTTACAGTTGGGGGCCGGAGACCCAGTACTTC. This translates into CASSSYSWGPETQYF. Looking up the rest from reference TRBV13 and TRBJ2-5 gives the full variable domain: AAGVIQSPRHLIKEKRETATLKCYPIPRHDTVYWYQQGPGQDPQFLISFYEKMQSDKGSIPDRFSAQQFSDYHSELNMSSLELGDSALYFCASSSYSWGPETQYFGPGTRLLVL.

This sequence joins TRBV7-9 and TRBJ2-2; D remains unclear. The CDR3 covers 14 residues. The germline V gene encodes CDR1 SEHNR and CDR2 FQNEAQ (reference sequence). V dropped 0 bases and J dropped 2 bases, with 4 bases sitting between them. CDR3 DNA sequence: TGTGCCAGCAGCTTAGCCTTAAACACCGGGGAGCTGTTTTTT. It specifies CASSLALNTGELFF.

This chain joins TRBV11-2 and TRBJ2-3; D perhaps matches TRBD2 (6 bases). Trimming pared 8 bases from V and 0 bases from J, leaving 9 bases between. CDR1 SGHAT and CDR2 FQNNGV come from the germline V gene. This CDR3 contains 13 residues. DNA of the CDR3: TGTGCCAGCGGACGGGAGAGCACAGATACGCAGTATTTT. Protein: CASGRESTDTQYF.

The rearrangement uses TRBV7-9 and TRBJ1-1, with D possibly matching TRBD1 (6 bases). Germline V gene sequence: CDR1 SEHNR, CDR2 FQNEAQ (reference sequence). The CDR3 extends over 10 amino acids. The V and J ends lost 11 bases and 4 bases respectively, with 8 bases between them. The CDR3 sequence: CAEGGTEAFF. The CDR3 DNA reads TGTGCCGAAGGGGGCACTGAAGCTTTCTTT.

This chain joins TRBV5-1 and TRBJ1-3; 7 bases agree with TRBD1. The CDR3 sequence is 15 residues long. The germline CDR1 and CDR2 sequences are SGHRS and YFSETQ. V shed 4 bases and J 4 bases; nucleotides not matched to a gene: 8. CDR3 protein: CASSAGQPAGNTIYF. For the CDR3, the DNA is TGCGCCAGCAGCGCGGGACAGCCCGCGGGAAACACCATATATTTT. Full variable domain (outside the CDR3, taken from reference TRBV5-1 and TRBJ1-3): KAGVTQTPRYLIKTRGQQVTLSCSPISGHRSVSWYQQTPGQGLQFLFEYFSETQRNKGNFPGRFSGRQFSNSRSEMNVSTLELGDSALYLCASSAGQPAGNTIYFGEGSWLTVV.

The chain carries TRBV7-6 and TRBJ2-2, with unresolved D. Germline CDR1 and CDR2: SGHVS and FNYEAQ. V was pared by 2 bases and J by 0 bases, with 10 bases between. This CDR3 has 16 residues. The CDR3 sequence is CASSLPAGSNTGELFF. The CDR3 DNA follows: TGTGCCAGCAGCTTACCAGCAGGTTCGAACACCGGGGAGCTGTTTTTT. Looking up the rest from reference TRBV7-6 and TRBJ2-2 gives the full variable domain: GAGVSQSPRYKVTKRGQDVALRCDPISGHVSLYWYRQALGQGPEFLTYFNYEAQQDKSGLPNDRFSAERPEGSISTLTIQRTEQRDSAMYRCASSLPAGSNTGELFFGEGSRLTVL.

The rearrangement uses TRBV6-5 and TRBJ2-1, with 7 bases fitting TRBD2. Germline-derived CDR1 and CDR2 are MNHEY and SVGAGI. Unmatched junction bases numbered 2, after V lost 2 bases and J lost 4 bases. The CDR3 contains 14 residues. Here the CDR3 reads CASSYEGGYNEQFF. The CDR3 region has the DNA TGTGCCAGCAGTTACGAGGGAGGGTACAATGAGCAGTTCTTC.

The chain employs TRBV9 and TRBJ1-2; the match to TRBD1 covers 9 bases. In germline, CDR1 is SGDLS, CDR2 YYNGEE. This CDR3 region has 13 residues. V shed 0 bases and J 9 bases; nucleotides not matched to a gene: 3. CDR3 loop: CASSVGDRVSYTF. In DNA, the CDR3 is TGTGCCAGCAGCGTAGGGGACAGGGTTAGCTACACCTTC.

This clone has more than one count but fewer than ten. The chain employs TRBV7-2 and TRBJ1-4; 8 bases fit TRBD1. CDR1 is SGHTA, CDR2 FQGNSA, per germline. This CDR3 comprises 19 residues. Unmatched junction bases numbered 10, after V lost 1 base and J lost 0 bases. CDR3 coding DNA: TGTGCCAGCAGCTTAGATGTGGGCCGGACAGGGTCAACTAATGAAAAACTGTTTTTT. Amino acids: CASSLDVGRTGSTNEKLFF.

The chain links TRBV6-6 to TRBJ1-6; D unclear. Germline loops: CDR1 MNHNY, CDR2 SVGAGI (reference sequence). This CDR3 spans 15 amino acids. V dropped 2 bases and J dropped 9 bases, with 14 bases sitting between them. CDR3: CASSYELGGRSPLHF. The CDR3 DNA follows: TGTGCCAGCAGTTACGAGCTAGGAGGGCGTTCACCCCTCCACTTT.

The CDR3 region has the DNA TGTGCCAGCAGCGTAGGCGGGGGCTGGGAGACCCAGTACTTC. Translated, it gives CASSVGGGWETQYF. The chain links TRBV9 to TRBJ2-5; a weak D match, TRBD2 (7 bases). The CDR3 has 14 residues. V was cut by 0 bases and J by 5 bases, with 11 bases left in between. Germline V CDR1 and CDR2: SGDLS, YYNGEE. Using reference TRBV9 and TRBJ2-5 for the parts outside the CDR3, the full variable domain is DSGVTQTPKHLITATGQRVTLRCSPRSGDLSVYWYQQSLDQGLQFLIQYYNGEERAKGNILERFSAQQFPDLHSELNLSSLELGDSALYFCASSVGGGWETQYFGPGTRLLVL.

This rearrangement joins TRBV7-9 to TRBJ1-4; D possibly corresponds to TRBD1 (6 bases). V was shortened by 7 bases and J by 4 bases, with 16 bases between the two germline ends. The CDR3 contains 15 residues. Per germline, CDR1 SEHNR and CDR2 FQNEAQ (reference sequence). The CDR3 region is CASTNTGNGNEKLFF. The CDR3 DNA follows: TGTGCCAGCACCAATACAGGGAACGGTAATGAAAAACTGTTTTTT. Using reference TRBV7-9 and TRBJ1-4 for the parts outside the CDR3, the full variable domain is DTGVSQNPRHKITKRGQNVTFRCDPISEHNRLYWYRQTLGQGPEFLTYFQNEAQLEKSRLLSDRFSAERPKGSFSTLEIQRTEQGDSAMYLCASTNTGNGNEKLFFGSGTQLSVL.

V usage is TRBV7-9 and J usage is TRBJ1-1, with unresolved D. CDR3 length: 14 residues. Germline V lookup: CDR1 SEHNR, CDR2 FQNEAQ (reference sequence). The V gene lost 5 bases and the J gene lost 0 bases, with 10 bases spanning the gap. In nucleotides, the CDR3 is TGTGCCAGCAGCCTAGGGAGCCTGAACACTGAAGCTTTCTTT. Its translation: CASSLGSLNTEAFF.

V usage is TRBV18 and J usage is TRBJ1-2, with D hard to call. The V gene's germline CDR1 is KGHSH and CDR2 LQKENI. The CDR3 totals 14 residues. The V gene lost 2 bases and the J gene lost 4 bases, with 11 bases spanning the gap. The CDR3 reads CASSPSRQIYGYTF. For the CDR3, the DNA is TGTGCCAGCTCACCATCGAGGCAAATCTATGGCTACACCTTC.

The V call is TRBV7-9, the J call TRBJ2-7, with a possible D match to TRBD1 (5 bases). Trimming removed 2 bases from V and 5 bases from J, with 7 bases in between. CDR1 is SEHNR, CDR2 FQNEAQ, per germline (reference sequence). There are 12 residues in the CDR3. The CDR3 DNA reads TGTGCCAGCAGCTTACAAGGGGACGAGCAGTACTTC. Translating it yields CASSLQGDEQYF.

The chain recombines TRBV27 with TRBJ1-1; D is possibly TRBD1 (6 bases). V shed 5 bases and J shed 1 base, with 11 bases lying between them. The CDR3 loop spans 14 amino acids. Per the germline V gene, CDR1 is MNHEY and CDR2 is SMNVEV (reference sequence). CDR3 DNA sequence: TGTGCCAGCAGTCCGAAGGGGGAGAACACTGAAGCTTTCTTT. It codes for CASSPKGENTEAFF.

This chain connects TRBV10-2 to TRBJ2-1; a possible D gene is TRBD2 (6 bases). There are 12 residues in the CDR3. Germline V gene data show CDR1 as WSHSY and CDR2 as SAAADI. Trimming took 6 bases from V and 9 from J, leaving 12 bases between them. The CDR3 here is CASSHSSVEQFF. CDR3 nucleotide sequence: TGCGCCAGCAGCCACTCTAGCGTTGAGCAGTTCTTC.

The chain links TRBV6-5 to TRBJ2-7; 10 nucleotides line up with TRBD2. The CDR3 length is 13 residues. V shed 4 bases and J 7 bases; nucleotides not matched to a gene: 4. Germline V gene lookup returns CDR1 MNHEY and CDR2 SVGAGI. CDR3 coding DNA: TGTGCCAGCAGTTTAGCGGGAGGTCGGGAGCAGTACTTC. Its protein is CASSLAGGREQYF.

The chain links TRBV5-1 to TRBJ2-7; TRBD2 matches 13 bases. CDR1 is SGHRS, CDR2 YFSETQ, per germline. V dropped 3 bases and J dropped 4; count of bases not matched to a gene: 1. CDR3 length equals 14 residues. CDR3: CASSSGLAGYEQYF. CDR3 DNA: TGCGCCAGCAGCTCGGGACTAGCGGGGTACGAGCAGTACTTC.

This chain connects TRBV4-1 to TRBJ1-6; TRBD1 matches 9 bases. V lost 0 bases and J lost 10; bases outside the gene matches: 10. The length of the CDR3 is 17 residues. Germline V CDR1 and CDR2: MGHRA, YSYEKL. The CDR3 sequence is CASSQDSGQGPESPLHF. CDR3 nucleotide sequence: TGCGCCAGCAGCCAAGACTCCGGACAGGGGCCGGAATCACCCCTCCACTTT.

This chain uses TRBV28 with TRBJ1-1; TRBD1 matches at 9 bases. CDR3 length: 17 residues. J lost 4 bases, V lost 4 bases, and 13 bases had no gene match. Germline lookup yields CDR1 MDHEN and CDR2 SYDVKM. The CDR3 nucleotides read TGTGCCAGCAGTTCCGGACAGGGGTTGAGGGTGGGCACTGAAGCTTTCTTT. Translated: CASSSGQGLRVGTEAFF. Based on the CDR3 plus reference TRBV28 and TRBJ1-1, the full variable domain is DVKVTQSSRYLVKRTGEKVFLECVQDMDHENMFWYRQDPGLGLRLIYFSYDVKMKEKGDIPEGYSVSREKKERFSLILESASTNQTSMYLCASSSGQGLRVGTEAFFGQGTRLTVV.

J is TRBJ1-1 and V is TRBV7-9, with a possible D match to TRBD1 (5 bases). The CDR3 runs to 13 residues. Looked up from germline, CDR1 is SEHNR and CDR2 is FQNEAQ (reference sequence). Between the trimmed V and J ends, which lost 2 bases and 8 bases, there was a span of 12 bases. The CDR3 nucleotides are TGTGCCAGCAGCTTACAGGGCCTCACCGAAGCTTTCTTT. It yields the protein CASSLQGLTEAFF.

This chain connects TRBV6-6 to TRBJ1-5; 10 bases are shared with TRBD1. This CDR3 comprises 14 residues. V was clipped by 5 bases and J by 16 bases; unmatched bases: 14. Germline CDR1 and CDR2: MNHNY and SVGAGI (reference sequence). The CDR3 bases are TGTGCCAGCAGTGGACAGGGGGTGAAATTCCCCGATCATTTT. This encodes CASSGQGVKFPDHF.

This chain links TRBV9 with TRBJ2-7; 9 positions match TRBD1. This CDR3 comprises 15 residues. The V segment lost 0 bases and the J segment 4 bases; nucleotides outside the gene matches: 5. Germline loops: CDR1 SGDLS, CDR2 YYNGEE. DNA for the CDR3: TGTGCCAGCAGCGTAGGGAACAGGGGGCGGTACGAGCAGTACTTC. Amino acid sequence: CASSVGNRGRYEQYF.

The chain combines TRBV28 with TRBJ1-2, with 10 nucleotides matching TRBD1. Germline V lookup: CDR1 MDHEN, CDR2 SYDVKM. V lost 5 bases and J lost 2; bases outside the gene matches: 5. The CDR3 loop spans 15 amino acids. CDR3: CASSPQDRGNYGYTF. As DNA, the CDR3 is TGTGCCAGCAGTCCCCAGGACAGGGGGAACTATGGCTACACCTTC.

This chain joins TRBV6-1 and TRBJ2-4; D is possibly TRBD2 (7 bases). The CDR3 has 15 residues. Trimming removed 3 bases at V and 7 bases at J, with 16 bases between. The V gene's germline CDR1 is MNHNS and CDR2 SASEGT. For the CDR3, the DNA is TGTGCCAGCAGTGACGGGGGGACACACATCAACATTCAGTACTTC. This gives the protein CASSDGGTHINIQYF.

The chain has TRBV28 and TRBJ2-5, with TRBD1 matching over 9 bases. Germline CDR1 MDHEN, CDR2 SYDVKM. Losses at the gene ends were 5 bases for V and 3 bases for J; bases not matched to a gene: 10. CDR3 length equals 16 residues. CDR3: CASSDGDRVEEETQYF. In nucleotides, the CDR3 is TGTGCCAGCAGTGACGGGGACAGGGTGGAAGAAGAGACCCAGTACTTC.

The chain uses TRBV5-1 and TRBJ1-1; no reliable D call. Germline loops: CDR1 SGHRS, CDR2 YFSETQ. The CDR3 contains 14 residues. Trimming took off 1 base at V and 7 bases at J, with 14 bases between the two ends. In nucleotides, the CDR3 is TGCGCCAGCAGCTTGACGGCAGGCCTGAATGAAGCTTTCTTT. This translates into CASSLTAGLNEAFF.

The chain links TRBV6-1 to TRBJ1-1, with D unclear. The V end lost 2 bases, the J end lost 4 bases, and 14 bases lay between the germline ends. The CDR3 runs 15 residues. Germline V gene sequence: CDR1 MNHNS, CDR2 SASEGT. CDR3 nucleotide sequence: TGTGCCAGCAGTGAACGGTGGGAGTGGAGCACTGAAGCTTTCTTT. It encodes CASSERWEWSTEAFF.